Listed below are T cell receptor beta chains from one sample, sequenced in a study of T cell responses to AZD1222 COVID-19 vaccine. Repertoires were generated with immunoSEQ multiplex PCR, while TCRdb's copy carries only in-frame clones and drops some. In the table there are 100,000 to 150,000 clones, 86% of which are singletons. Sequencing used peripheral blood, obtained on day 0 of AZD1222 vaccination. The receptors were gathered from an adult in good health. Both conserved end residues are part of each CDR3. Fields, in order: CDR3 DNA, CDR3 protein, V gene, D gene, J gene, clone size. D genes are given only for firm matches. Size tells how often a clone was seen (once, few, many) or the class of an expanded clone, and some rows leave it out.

TGTGCCACCAGCAGCACGCTAGCGGGAGATCAAGATACGCAGTATTTT CATSSTLAGDQDTQYF TRBV15 TRBD2 TRBJ2-3 .
TGTGCCAGCAGCTTAGACGGGTGGACCACCTCAGCGAGTGGCTACACCTTC CASSLDGWTTSASGYTF TRBV7-8 . TRBJ1-2 .
TGTGCCAGCGGGGGTGGGTCAAGCTACGAGCAGTACTTC CASGGGSSYEQYF TRBV9 . TRBJ2-7 once
TGTGCCAGCAAGGGTGGGGCGATGAACACTGAAGCTTTCTTT CASKGGAMNTEAFF TRBV28 . TRBJ1-1 .
TGCAGCGTTGTCCCGGGGCAAAATGAGCAGTTCTTC CSVVPGQNEQFF TRBV29-1 . TRBJ2-1 .
TGTGCCAGCAGCTTGACAGGGCTCACCACCGGGGAGCTGTTTTTT CASSLTGLTTGELFF TRBV5-6 . TRBJ2-2 .
TGTGCCAGCAGCTTAAGACAGTTTCGCGGGACAGGGTCCTACGAGCAGTACTTC CASSLRQFRGTGSYEQYF TRBV7-2 TRBD1 TRBJ2-7 .
TGCGCCAGCAGCCCGAGTTCAACCGCGGAGACCCAGTACTTC CASSPSSTAETQYF TRBV5-1 . TRBJ2-5 .
TGTGCCAGCTCACCGGTAGTCACTGAAGCTTTCTTT CASSPVVTEAFF TRBV18 . TRBJ1-1 .
TGTGCCAGCAGCCCTAGAGGGACAGCGAACTATGGCTACACCTTC CASSPRGTANYGYTF TRBV2 TRBD1 TRBJ1-2 .
TGCGCCAGCAGCTTGAGGGGGAGATACGAGCAGTACTTC CASSLRGRYEQYF TRBV5-1 . TRBJ2-7 .
TGTGCCAGTAGTATCGTGGACAGACCTGGAAACACCATATATTTT CASSIVDRPGNTIYF TRBV19 . TRBJ1-3 .
TGTGCCAGCTCACTAACAGGGGCAGGGAATCAGCCCCAGCATTTT CASSLTGAGNQPQHF TRBV18 TRBD1 TRBJ1-5 .
TGTGCCAGCAGTACCGGACAGGGACTCGGCTACACCTTC CASSTGQGLGYTF TRBV7-9 TRBD1 TRBJ1-2 .
TGTGCCAGTAGTAAACGGACCAGGGATGGCTACACCTTC CASSKRTRDGYTF TRBV19 . TRBJ1-2 .
TGTGCCAGCAGTACGCGCCCTGAAGCTTTCTTT CASSTRPEAFF TRBV6-2/TRBV6-3 . TRBJ1-1 .
TGTGCCAGCCGCGAGGGACGAATCGAGCAGTACTTC CASREGRIEQYF TRBV7-2 . TRBJ2-7 .
TGTGCCAGGGGGGAACAGGGGGGCACTGAAGCTTTCTTT CARGEQGGTEAFF TRBV2 TRBD1 TRBJ1-1 few
TGCGCCAGCAGCAAAAGGACAGGGGGCAGTTCCGGCTACGAGCAGTACTTC CASSKRTGGSSGYEQYF TRBV4-3 TRBD1 TRBJ2-7 .
TGTGCCACTGCGGGGCGCTCGGCTGTAGGCTACGAGCAGTACTTC CATAGRSAVGYEQYF TRBV19 . TRBJ2-7 .
TGTGCCAGCAATCGGGACAGGAGCCTGAACACTGAAGCTTTCTTT CASNRDRSLNTEAFF TRBV27 TRBD1 TRBJ1-1 .
TGTGCCAGCAGTTCTGGTGGTGAAGCTTTCTTT CASSSGGEAFF TRBV12-3/TRBV12-4 . TRBJ1-1 .
TGTGCCAGCAGTTATTCAGGACAGACCTACGAGCAGTACTTC CASSYSGQTYEQYF TRBV6-6 . TRBJ2-7 .
TGTGCCAGCAGCCAATCCAGGGGGGACACTGAAGCTTTCTTT CASSQSRGDTEAFF TRBV16 TRBD1 TRBJ1-1 .
TGTGCCAGCAGTCCTTACGCGGAGGGGAACACTGAAGCTTTCTTT CASSPYAEGNTEAFF TRBV28 . TRBJ1-1 once
TGTGCCAGCAGCTTGTTCGGTGATAGCAATCAGCCCCAGCATTTT CASSLFGDSNQPQHF TRBV7-2 . TRBJ1-5 .
TGTGCCAGCAAGGGAGGGGGGAGCTCTGGGGCCAACGTCCTGACTTTC CASKGGGSSGANVLTF TRBV2 . TRBJ2-6 .
TGCGCCAGCAGTGAGAAGAGGACAGGGGGAACTGAAAAACTGTTTTTT CASSEKRTGGTEKLFF TRBV10-1 TRBD1 TRBJ1-4 .
TGCGCCAGCAGTGATAGAGTGGGGGCGGAAGCTATAAACTACGAGCAGTACTTC CASSDRVGAEAINYEQYF TRBV10-2 . TRBJ2-7 .
TGCAGCGCCCGCAGGGTTATGGGGGGCTCGGGCGGGGAGCTGTTTTTT CSARRVMGGSGGELFF TRBV29-1 . TRBJ2-2 .
TGTGCCAGCAGCTCGACCGGACAAAGAGTTGAAGCTTTCTTT CASSSTGQRVEAFF TRBV5-4 . TRBJ1-1 .
TGTGCCAGCAGTATCCTTAGCGGGGTCTCCGAGCAGTACTTC CASSILSGVSEQYF TRBV27 TRBD2 TRBJ2-7 .
TGTGCCAGCAGGCGACTAGCGGGGGGAGAGACCCAGTACTTC CASRRLAGGETQYF TRBV27 TRBD2 TRBJ2-5 .
TGTGCCAGCAGTATAGGGAACGCCTACGAGCAGTACTTC CASSIGNAYEQYF TRBV6-5 . TRBJ2-7 .
TGTGCCAGTAGAGGACAGGACAACTACAATCAGCCCCAGCATTTT CASRGQDNYNQPQHF TRBV19 TRBD1 TRBJ1-5 .
TGTGCCACCAGTGATTTCGGGCCCCAGGGGAAGTTCTTC CATSDFGPQGKFF TRBV24-1 . TRBJ2-1 .
TGTGCCACCAGTGATGCAGGATATGGCTACACCTTC CATSDAGYGYTF TRBV24-1 . TRBJ1-2 .
TGTGCCACCAGTGACCCGTGGAGGGCAGGTGAGCAGTTCTTC CATSDPWRAGEQFF TRBV24-1 . TRBJ2-1 .
TGTGCCAGCAGCTTAGATCGTATCAGTGAAGCTTTCTTT CASSLDRISEAFF TRBV11-3 . TRBJ1-1 .
TGTGCCAGCTCACTCGGGACAGGGCCTATCACCGGGGAGCTGTTTTTT CASSLGTGPITGELFF TRBV18 TRBD1 TRBJ2-2 .
TGTGCCACCAGCAGAGATAAGAGCAGCGCTTATAATTCACCCCTCCACTTT CATSRDKSSAYNSPLHF TRBV15 . TRBJ1-6 .
TGTGCCAGCAGTTTGTCACAAGACAATTCACCCCTCCACTTT CASSLSQDNSPLHF TRBV28 . TRBJ1-6 .
TGTGCCAGCAGCTTAATTGCAGGTCTAGGGCAGGCCTATAACTATGGCTACACCTTC CASSLIAGLGQAYNYGYTF TRBV7-9 . TRBJ1-2 .
TGTGCCACCAGTGATTTGTTGAGCAATCAGCCCCAGCATTTT CATSDLLSNQPQHF TRBV24-1 . TRBJ1-5 .
TGTGCCAGCTCAAATGGGACAGACTATGGCTACACCTTC CASSNGTDYGYTF TRBV18 TRBD1 TRBJ1-2 .
TGTGCCAGCAGTTATGCTTTGGCCACTGAAGCTTTCTTT CASSYALATEAFF TRBV6-5 . TRBJ1-1 .
TGTGCCAGCAGCCTTTCGGACGCTAGCAATCAGCCCCAGCATTTT CASSLSDASNQPQHF TRBV7-6 . TRBJ1-5 .
TGTGCCAGTAGTATCAGGGGACACCTCTACGAGCAGTACTTC CASSIRGHLYEQYF TRBV19 . TRBJ2-7 few
TGTGCCAGCTCACTTCGGACAGGGGTGAACACTGAAGCTTTCTTT CASSLRTGVNTEAFF TRBV18 TRBD1 TRBJ1-1 once
TGTGCCAGCAGTTACGGGGAGCGGGGAGGGGCAGATACGCAGTATTTT CASSYGERGGADTQYF TRBV6-6 TRBD2 TRBJ2-3 .
TGTGCCACCAGACACCAGGGGAATGAGCAGTTCTTC CATRHQGNEQFF TRBV15 . TRBJ2-1 .
TGTGCCACCAGTGATTCCGATTCCTACGAGCAGTACTTC CATSDSDSYEQYF TRBV24-1 . TRBJ2-7 .
TGTGCCTGGAGTCCCTTCGGACAGGGATGGAATCAGCCCCAGCATTTT CAWSPFGQGWNQPQHF TRBV30 TRBD1 TRBJ1-5 once